This T cell receptor beta chain was sequenced for a study of blood T cell repertoires in COVID-19. Assay used: immunoSEQ multiplex PCR; TCRdb lists only in-frame clones, some missing. The sample yields some 250,000 clones, 82% seen once. The germline V gene encodes CDR1 MNHEY and CDR2 SVGEGT. This CDR3 region has 14 residues. V lost 0 bases to trimming and J lost 4 bases, with 10 bases between them. This TCR came from a woman under 30 with acute or convalescent COVID-19. The genes are TRBV6-2 or TRBV6-3 and TRBJ2-7; D remains unclear. Specimen: peripheral blood. In DNA, the CDR3 is TGTGCCAGCAGTTACTCGAGATCGGGTTACGAGCAGTACTTC. It specifies CASSYSRSGYEQYF.